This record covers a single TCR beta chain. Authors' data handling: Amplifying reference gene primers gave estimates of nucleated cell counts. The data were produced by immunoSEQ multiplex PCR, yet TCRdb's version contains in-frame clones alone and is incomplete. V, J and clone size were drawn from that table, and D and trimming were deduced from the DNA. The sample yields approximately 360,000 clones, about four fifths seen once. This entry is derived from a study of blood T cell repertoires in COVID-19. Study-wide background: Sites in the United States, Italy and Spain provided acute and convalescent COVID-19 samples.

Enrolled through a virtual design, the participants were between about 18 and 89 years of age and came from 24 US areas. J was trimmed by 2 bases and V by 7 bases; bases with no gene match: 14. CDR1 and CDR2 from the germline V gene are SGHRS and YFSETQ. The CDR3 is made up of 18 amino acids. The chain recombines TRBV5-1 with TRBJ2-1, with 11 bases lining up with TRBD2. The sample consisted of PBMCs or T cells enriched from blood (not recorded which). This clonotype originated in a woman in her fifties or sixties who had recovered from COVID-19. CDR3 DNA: TGCGCCAGCCGACGGGGGCTAGCGGGAGGCCGCACCTACAATGAGCAGTTCTTC. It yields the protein CASRRGLAGGRTYNEQFF.